This TCR beta chain was found in a study of blood T cell repertoires in COVID-19. Germline CDR1 is SGHTA and CDR2 is FQGNSA. Deletions cut 7 bases from V and 8 bases from J, with 18 bases between. The CDR3 spans 14 residues. The study drew participants aged roughly 18 to 89 years from fewer than 30 US areas. Original processing notes: Amplifying reference gene primers gave estimates of nucleated cell counts. The table came from immunoSEQ multiplex PCR; TCRdb's copy has only in-frame clones and leaves some out. From that table come the V and J calls and clone size; the DNA was used to work out D and trimming. The sample has approximately 210,000 clones, approximately 80% seen once.

This sequence joins TRBV7-2 and TRBJ1-5; a weak D match, TRBD1 (5 bases). Sample: PBMCs or T cells enriched from blood (not recorded which). The source of this sequence is a woman aged 50 to 65 with acute COVID-19. The DNA of the CDR3 is TGTGCCAGCACCTCCGGGAGAGGGGCAGAGCCCCAGCATTTT. This sequence encodes CASTSGRGAEPQHF.